These 28 T cell receptor beta chains were sequenced from one sample in a study of blood T cell repertoires in COVID-19. Repertoires were generated with immunoSEQ multiplex PCR, while TCRdb's copy carries only in-frame clones and drops some. In the table there are 250,000 to 350,000 clones, around 90% of which are singletons. Sequenced: peripheral blood. Receptor source: a man aged 18 to 35 with active or convalescent COVID-19.

The chain joins TRBV9 to TRBJ1-6; no clear D. The V end was cut by 0 bases, the J end by 8 bases, with 6 bases between. In germline, CDR1 is SGDLS, CDR2 YYNGEE. This CDR3 contains 13 residues. CDR3 amino acids: CASSVAGDSPLHF. For the CDR3, the DNA is TGTGCCAGCAGCGTAGCCGGGGATTCACCCCTCCACTTT.

V usage is TRBV4-1 and J usage is TRBJ2-2; 7 bases are shared with TRBD1. Germline assignment: CDR1 MGHRA and CDR2 YSYEKL. Trimming took 4 bases from V and 0 from J; bases not matched to a gene: 5. The CDR3 has 16 amino acids. The CDR3 DNA sequence: TGCGCCAGCAGCCCCGCCGGGACAGCGAACACCGGGGAGCTGTTTTTT. Amino acid sequence: CASSPAGTANTGELFF.

This chain joins TRBV7-2 and TRBJ1-2; 8 bases fit TRBD1. Germline lookup yields CDR1 SGHTA and CDR2 FQGNSA. The CDR3 length is 15 residues. V lost 1 base to trimming and J lost 7 bases; unmatched junction nucleotides: 8. The CDR3 sequence: CASSLVEQGASGYTF. The CDR3 DNA sequence: TGTGCCAGCAGCTTAGTTGAGCAGGGGGCATCTGGCTACACCTTC.

V is TRBV3-1 (or the pseudogene TRBV3-2) and J is TRBJ1-2; D is undetermined. Germline CDR1 and CDR2: LGHDT and YNNKEL (reference sequence). CDR3 size: 11 residues. Trimming left V 10 bases short and J 4 bases short, with 10 bases between. This chain's CDR3 is CATRSIYGYTF. The CDR3 DNA reads as TGTGCCACCAGGAGTATCTATGGCTACACCTTC.

DNA of the CDR3: TGTGCCAGCAGCTTGTTCTTCAGGCCCCACGAGCAGTACTTC. Its protein product is CASSLFFRPHEQYF. V and J are TRBV5-4 and TRBJ2-7, with D unresolved. The germline V and J ends were trimmed by 1 base and 5 bases, with 13 bases remaining between them. Germline assignment: CDR1 SGHNT and CDR2 YYREEE (reference sequence). The CDR3 totals 14 residues.

In this sample, this clone turned up a few times. In DNA, the CDR3 is TGCAGTGCTAGTTACGGCCTAACAGGGGGTTCACCCCTCCACTTT. Protein: CSASYGLTGGSPLHF. The chain employs TRBV20-1 and TRBJ1-6; TRBD1 matches 8 bases. Germline CDR1 DFQATT, CDR2 SNEGSKA (reference sequence). The J segment lost 9 bases and the V segment lost 3 bases, leaving 10 bases of the junction unmatched. CDR3 size: 15 residues.

CDR3 protein: CASSDWTGGTMNTEAFF. The CDR3 DNA reads as TGTGCCAGCAGCGATTGGACAGGGGGAACTATGAACACTGAAGCTTTCTTT. The rearrangement joins TRBV9 to TRBJ1-1; TRBD1 agrees at 10 bases. Trimming took 3 bases from V and 0 from J; bases not matched to a gene: 8. This CDR3 region has 17 residues. From germline, CDR1 is SGDLS and CDR2 YYNGEE.

The genes are TRBV6-5 and TRBJ2-2, with a tentative D call TRBD2 (6 bases). V lost 6 bases and J lost 4, with 9 bases in between. Germline CDR1 MNHEY, CDR2 SVGAGI. The CDR3 is 13 residues long. The CDR3, as DNA: TGTGCCAGCAGCCCCGGGGGCACCGGGGAGCTGTTTTTT. Its protein product is CASSPGGTGELFF.

The chain combines TRBV4-1 with TRBJ2-2, with D unresolved. There are 12 residues in the CDR3. The V gene lost 4 bases and the J gene lost 4 bases, with 4 bases spanning the gap. Per germline, CDR1 MGHRA and CDR2 YSYEKL. CDR3 DNA sequence: TGCGCCAGCAGCCTCGGCACCGGGGAGCTGTTTTTT. Residues: CASSLGTGELFF.

This chain connects TRBV11-1 to TRBJ2-5, with D possibly matching TRBD2 (6 bases). V gave up 1 base and J gave up 5 bases, with 11 bases separating them. The CDR3 loop spans 14 amino acids. CDR1 is SGHAT, CDR2 FQDESV, per germline (reference sequence). CDR3: CASSLVGGRETQYF. CDR3 sequence (DNA): TGTGCCAGCAGCTTAGTCGGGGGTCGGGAGACCCAGTACTTC.

V and J are TRBV7-2 and TRBJ1-2, with 7 bases that match TRBD1. Trimming took 7 bases from V and 4 from J; bases not matched to a gene: 9. This CDR3 is 14 amino acids long. Per germline, CDR1 SGHTA and CDR2 FQGNSA. CDR3 loop: CASTDRTKTYGYTF. In nucleotides, the CDR3 is TGTGCCAGCACGGACAGGACAAAAACCTATGGCTACACCTTC.

This rearrangement joins TRBV7-9 to TRBJ1-5; the match to TRBD1 covers 11 bases. CDR3 size: 19 residues. Per germline, CDR1 SEHNR and CDR2 FQNEAQ (reference sequence). J lost 2 bases, V lost 1 base, and 10 bases had no gene match. The CDR3 sequence is CASSLVGQGVGVGNQPQHF. The DNA for the CDR3 is TGTGCCAGCAGCTTAGTGGGACAGGGGGTAGGTGTCGGCAATCAGCCCCAGCATTTT. Full variable domain (rest looked up from reference TRBV7-9 and TRBJ1-5): DTGVSQNPRHKITKRGQNVTFRCDPISEHNRLYWYRQTLGQGPEFLTYFQNEAQLEKSRLLSDRFSAERPKGSFSTLEIQRTEQGDSAMYLCASSLVGQGVGVGNQPQHFGDGTRLSIL.

The chain carries TRBV28 and TRBJ2-2; D possibly corresponds to TRBD2 (5 bases). The length of the CDR3 is 16 residues. The germline V gene encodes CDR1 MDHEN and CDR2 SYDVKM. V lost 2 bases to trimming and J lost 4 bases, with 14 bases between them. The CDR3 spells CASSLGAGPTTGELFF. The CDR3 DNA sequence: TGTGCCAGCAGTTTAGGTGCGGGTCCGACCACCGGGGAGCTGTTTTTT.

The table lists this clone with a count of one. The chain links TRBV7-9 to TRBJ1-1; 9 positions match TRBD1. This CDR3 is 15 amino acids long. Germline assignment: CDR1 SEHNR and CDR2 FQNEAQ (reference sequence). Germline trimming cut 6 bases from V and 2 bases from J; bases unmatched to any gene: 7. The CDR3 region is CASSQPGQGNTEAFF. In nucleotides, the CDR3 is TGTGCCAGCAGTCAACCGGGACAGGGCAACACTGAAGCTTTCTTT.

The chain joins TRBV28 to TRBJ1-4, with a weak D call TRBD1 (6 bases). CDR3 length equals 14 residues. CDR1 is MDHEN, CDR2 SYDVKM, per germline. The V end was cut by 6 bases, the J end by 3 bases, with 11 bases between. The CDR3 region is CASRTQGSNEKLFF. DNA for the CDR3: TGTGCCAGCAGGACTCAGGGGTCTAATGAAAAACTGTTTTTT.

This clone was observed at least ten times. V is TRBV28 and J is TRBJ2-7, with D uncertain. The CDR3 spans 14 residues. From germline, CDR1 is MDHEN and CDR2 SYDVKM. The germline V and J ends were trimmed by 6 bases and 6 bases, with 18 bases remaining between them. In DNA, the CDR3 is TGTGCCAGCAGCCCTGCTCGGGTCTTGGGCGAGCAGTACTTC. This encodes CASSPARVLGEQYF.

This CDR3 reads CASSLTGAYTEAFF. The DNA for the CDR3 is TGTGCCAGCAGTTTAACAGGGGCGTACACTGAAGCTTTCTTT. This sequence joins TRBV28 and TRBJ1-1, with 7 bases identical to TRBD1. The CDR3 is 14 amino acids. The trim removed 2 bases at V and 3 bases at J, leaving 3 bases unmatched. The V gene's germline CDR1 is MDHEN and CDR2 SYDVKM.

J is TRBJ2-7 and V is TRBV19; D perhaps matches TRBD2 (6 bases). Trimming pared 5 bases from V and 2 bases from J, leaving 13 bases between. The germline gives CDR1 LNHDA, CDR2 SQIVND (reference sequence). The CDR3 is 14 amino acids. The CDR3 here is CASSPSGGAYEQYF. For the CDR3, the DNA is TGTGCCAGTAGTCCCAGCGGAGGGGCCTACGAGCAGTACTTC. The variable domain in full, completed from reference TRBV19 and TRBJ2-7, reads DGGITQSPKYLFRKEGQNVTLSCEQNLNHDAMYWYRQDPGQGLRLIYYSQIVNDFQKGDIAEGYSVSREKKESFPLTVTSAQKNPTAFYLCASSPSGGAYEQYFGPGTRLTVT.

V gene TRBV28 combines with J gene TRBJ1-5; D gene ambiguous. V shed 5 bases and J shed 6 bases, with 14 bases lying between them. The CDR3 covers 14 residues. CDR1 and CDR2 (germline): MDHEN, SYDVKM. The CDR3 spells CASSGRGARQPQHF. The CDR3 nucleotides are TGTGCCAGCAGTGGACGGGGAGCACGTCAGCCCCAGCATTTT.

This clone was seen only a few times. This sequence joins TRBV11-2 and TRBJ2-7; 8 nucleotides line up with TRBD1. Germline-derived CDR1 and CDR2 are SGHAT and FQNNGV. This CDR3 comprises 14 residues. Trimming removed 3 bases from V and 4 bases from J; junction bases left unmatched: 5. CDR3 bases: TGTGCCAGCAGCTTTAGGCAGGGGGCGTACGAGCAGTACTTC. Encoded protein: CASSFRQGAYEQYF.

This clone was seen ten or more times. CDR3 sequence: CASSEGTVSGEQFF. CDR3 DNA: TGTGCCAGCAGTGAGGGGACAGTGTCGGGAGAGCAGTTCTTC. V gene TRBV6-4 combines with J gene TRBJ2-1; 7 bases line up with TRBD1. Germline V CDR1 and CDR2: MRHNA, SNTAGT. This CDR3 comprises 14 residues. Germline trimming cut 3 bases from V and 10 bases from J; bases unmatched to any gene: 9.

This chain links TRBV6-5 with TRBJ2-1; 10 nucleotides agree with TRBD2. In germline, CDR1 is MNHEY, CDR2 SVGAGI. Trimming removed 7 bases from V and 6 bases from J; junction bases left unmatched: 9. The CDR3 length is 15 residues. CDR3 protein: CASNPSSGSVNEQFF. For the CDR3, the DNA is TGTGCCAGCAACCCGTCTAGCGGGAGCGTCAATGAGCAGTTCTTC.

The CDR3 reads CASSLGGGPTYNEQFF. CDR3 DNA: TGTGCCAGCAGCTTAGGCGGGGGGCCGACCTACAATGAGCAGTTCTTC. The gene calls are TRBV7-9 and TRBJ2-1; 8 bases align to TRBD2. The CDR3 is 16 residues long. Germline CDR1 is SEHNR and CDR2 is FQNEAQ (reference sequence). The ends lost 1 base at V and 2 bases at J; junction bases unmatched: 4.

In nucleotides, the CDR3 is TGCGCCAGCAGCCGTAACCGGGACAGGGGACCTAGTAACTATGGCTACACCTTC. The encoded protein is CASSRNRDRGPSNYGYTF. The rearrangement links TRBV4-1 to TRBJ1-2; 10 nucleotides agree with TRBD1. CDR3 length: 18 amino acids. Germline CDR1 reads MGHRA; CDR2 reads YSYEKL. The V segment lost 4 bases and the J segment 1 base; nucleotides outside the gene matches: 12.

The J gene is TRBJ2-7, the V gene TRBV11-1, with TRBD2 matching 7 bases. The CDR3 is made up of 16 amino acids. V gave up 0 bases and J gave up 4 bases; unmatched junction bases: 9. From germline, CDR1 is SGHAT and CDR2 FQDESV (reference sequence). CDR3 DNA sequence: TGTGCCAGCAGCTTAGCGCGGGGGAGCCCCTCGTACGAGCAGTACTTC. Translating it yields CASSLARGSPSYEQYF.

The rearrangement links TRBV6-5 to TRBJ1-6, with 7 bases matching TRBD1. CDR1 MNHEY and CDR2 SVGAGI come from the germline V gene. V lost 5 bases, J lost 7 bases, and 8 bases stayed unmatched. The CDR3 totals 15 residues. The CDR3, as DNA: TGTGCCAGCAGTCCCTGGGCCAGGGGGAATTCACCCCTCCACTTT. Amino acids: CASSPWARGNSPLHF.

The CDR3 sequence is CASSLVNGREQYF. The CDR3 DNA follows: TGCGCCAGCAGCTTAGTGAACGGTCGAGAGCAGTACTTC. This rearrangement joins TRBV5-1 to TRBJ2-7, with D unclear. The CDR3 length is 13 residues. Germline V CDR1 and CDR2: SGHRS, YFSETQ. V shed 2 bases and J shed 7 bases, with 13 bases lying between them.

V is TRBV6-4 and J is TRBJ2-1; 8 bases map to TRBD2. CDR3 size: 19 residues. Germline V gene data show CDR1 as MRHNA and CDR2 as SNTAGT. V lost 2 bases, J lost 4 bases, and 16 bases stayed unmatched. The CDR3 spells CASSDPTSGGNHAYNEQFF. The CDR3 DNA follows: TGTGCCAGCAGTGACCCGACCAGCGGGGGTAACCACGCTTACAATGAGCAGTTCTTC.